Detailed here is one TCR beta chain. The antigen is not known. Repertoires were generated with immunoSEQ multiplex PCR, while TCRdb's copy carries only in-frame clones and drops some. The table lists 50,000 to 70,000 clones, 70% to 90% of them singletons. The CDR3 sequence is 14 residues long. Losses at the gene ends were 3 bases for V and 2 bases for J; bases not matched to a gene: 1. CDR1 and CDR2 from the germline V gene are MDHEN and SYDVKM. This record belongs to a study of OX40 agonist ivuxolimab in advanced cancers. Study as a whole: Every 2 weeks, patients received ivuxolimab intravenously, dosed at 0.01 to 10 mg/kg. The mean age was around 56 years, ranging from about 20 to 90, with 65% to 85% of participants male.

Whole-study findings and limits: Not determined was the antigen specificity of the expanded peripheral T cells. Certain nonresponding patients likewise had low normalized T-cell clonal expansion.

J is TRBJ1-5 and V is TRBV28, with 7 bases lining up with TRBD1. This specimen was CD4+ or CD8+ T cells sorted from blood, taken in a trial of the OX40 agonist ivuxolimab. The receptor was derived from an adult with an advanced solid tumor such as melanoma, head and neck, liver or kidney cancer. This CDR3 reads CASSFGQGNQPQHF. CDR3 nucleotides: TGTGCCAGCAGTTTCGGACAGGGCAATCAGCCCCAGCATTTT.